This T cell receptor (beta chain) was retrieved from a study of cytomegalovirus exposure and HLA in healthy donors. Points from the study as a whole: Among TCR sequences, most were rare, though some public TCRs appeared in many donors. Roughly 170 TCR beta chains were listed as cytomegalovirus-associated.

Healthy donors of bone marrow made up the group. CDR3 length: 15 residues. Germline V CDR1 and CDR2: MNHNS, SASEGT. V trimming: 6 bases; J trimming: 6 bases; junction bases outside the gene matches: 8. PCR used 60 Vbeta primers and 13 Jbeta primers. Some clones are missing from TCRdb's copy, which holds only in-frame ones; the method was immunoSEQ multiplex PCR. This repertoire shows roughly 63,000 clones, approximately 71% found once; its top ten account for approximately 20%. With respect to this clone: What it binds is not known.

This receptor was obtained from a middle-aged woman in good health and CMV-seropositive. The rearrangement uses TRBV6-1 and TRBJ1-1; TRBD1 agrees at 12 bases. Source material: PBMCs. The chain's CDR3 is CASRTQGQGASEAFF. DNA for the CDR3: TGTGCCAGCAGGACCCAGGGACAGGGGGCTTCTGAAGCTTTCTTT.